Presented here are 11 T cell receptor beta chains from one specimen sequenced in a study of T-cell reconstitution after alpha-beta-depleted transplantation in children. Unique molecular identifiers were used to barcode this TCRbeta library. TCRdb re-analysed the PCR reads in MiXCR, keeping a single row per CDR3 protein. The data contain 100,000 to 120,000 distinct CDR3 sequences, over 9% of them singletons. The source material was PBMCs from the stem cell graft donor, sampled from the stem cell graft. These receptors were taken from a human donor who donated a stem cell graft to a child with acute lymphoblastic leukemia.

This clonotype was seen more than once but under ten times. The genes are TRBV20-1 and TRBJ2-1, with TRBD2 identical over 9 bases. The CDR3 runs to 15 residues. The germline V gene encodes CDR1 DFQATT and CDR2 SNEGSKA (reference sequence). Unmatched junction bases numbered 5, after V lost 4 bases and J lost 1 base. The CDR3 bases are TGCAGTGCTATAGAGAGCGGGAGGTCCTACAATGAGCAGTTCTTC. This sequence encodes CSAIESGRSYNEQFF.

As regards this clonotype: A much larger clone lies one base from this, so it may be a read error. V is TRBV29-1 and J is TRBJ2-7, with D possibly TRBD1 on 5 matching bases. Germline V gene sequence: CDR1 SQVTM, CDR2 ANQGSEA. V was pared by 7 bases and J by 2 bases, with 12 bases between. The CDR3 runs 12 residues. CDR3 sequence: CSAIQAAYEQYF. The CDR3 DNA is TGCAGCGCGATACAGGCGGCCTACGAGCAGTACTTC.

The table lists this clonotype with many counts. The chain joins TRBV5-1 to TRBJ2-7, with D perhaps TRBD2 (6 bases). Germline V gene data show CDR1 as SGHRS and CDR2 as YFSETQ. The CDR3 spans 14 residues. V lost 6 bases, J lost 3 bases, and 16 bases lay in between. In nucleotides, the CDR3 is TGCGCCAGCACCTCACTGGGCGGGAACTACGAGCAGTACTTC. Protein sequence: CASTSLGGNYEQYF. The variable domain in full, with the rest retrieved from reference TRBV5-1 and TRBJ2-7, is KAGVTQTPRYLIKTRGQQVTLSCSPISGHRSVSWYQQTPGQGLQFLFEYFSETQRNKGNFPGRFSGRQFSNSRSEMNVSTLELGDSALYLCASTSLGGNYEQYFGPGTRLTVT.

This clonotype was observed at least ten times. V usage is TRBV4-3 and J usage is TRBJ2-4; 9 bases line up with TRBD1. CDR1 and CDR2 (germline): LGHNA, YSLEER. CDR3 length equals 15 residues. J lost 6 bases, V lost 0 bases, and 3 bases had no gene match. The CDR3 reads CASSQERTGVNIQYF. DNA for the CDR3: TGCGCCAGCAGCCAAGAAAGGACAGGGGTAAACATTCAGTACTTC.

This clonotype was seen repeatedly, ten times or more. This chain links TRBV12-3 or TRBV12-4 with TRBJ2-7; TRBD1 agrees at 9 bases. With V trimmed by 6 bases and J by 4 bases, 7 bases remained unmatched. The CDR3 is made up of 14 amino acids. The CDR3 DNA reads as TGTGCCAGCAGCCCCCGGGACAGGGAGTACGAGCAGTACTTC. Translated: CASSPRDREYEQYF.

With respect to this clonotype: A much more abundant neighbour one base away suggests this may be a read error. This chain links TRBV7-8 with TRBJ2-4; D remains ambiguous. The CDR3 extends over 16 amino acids. Germline lookup yields CDR1 SGHVS and CDR2 FQNEAQ. In DNA, the CDR3 is TGTGCCAGCAGCTTAAAGGTCGGATTAGCCAAAAACAGTCAGTACTTC. It yields the protein CASSLKVGLAKNSQYF.

This clonotype has just one count. The chain couples TRBV19 to TRBJ2-7; the D is unclear. The V gene lost 7 bases and the J gene lost 3 bases, with 13 bases spanning the gap. Germline lookup yields CDR1 LNHDA and CDR2 SQIVND (reference sequence). The CDR3 is made up of 13 amino acids. CDR3 loop: CASKDQNLYEQYF. Here the CDR3 DNA reads TGTGCCAGTAAGGACCAAAACCTCTACGAGCAGTACTTC.

This clonotype was seen repeatedly, ten times or more. The V gene is TRBV6-1, the J gene TRBJ2-1, with D perhaps given as TRBD1 or TRBD2 (5 bases each). Germline values: CDR1 MNHNS, CDR2 SASEGT. The CDR3 sequence is 18 residues long. The V end lost 0 bases, the J end lost 6 bases, and 21 bases lay between the germline ends. CDR3 loop: CASSEAVRASLAFNEQFF. CDR3 bases: TGTGCCAGCAGTGAAGCAGTCAGGGCTAGCTTAGCCTTCAATGAGCAGTTCTTC.

Only one count was recorded for this clonotype. The rearrangement links TRBV29-1 to TRBJ2-3; TRBD2 might be the D (5 bases). The CDR3 contains 13 residues. The germline gives CDR1 SQVTM, CDR2 ANQGSEA. V was pared by 4 bases and J by 8 bases, with 16 bases between. CDR3 loop: CSVGHQGSVTQYF. In nucleotides, the CDR3 is TGCAGCGTTGGGCACCAAGGGAGCGTTACGCAGTATTTT.

The chain is built from TRBV7-9 and TRBJ2-1; 7 bases are a match to TRBD1. The CDR3 contains 13 residues. The V segment lost 1 base and the J segment 12 bases; nucleotides outside the gene matches: 6. Germline loops: CDR1 SEHNR, CDR2 FQNEAQ (reference sequence). CDR3 in amino acids: CASSLEQGIRQFF. The DNA of the CDR3 is TGTGCCAGCAGCTTAGAACAGGGGATAAGGCAGTTCTTC.

This clonotype was detected only a few times. The V gene is TRBV4-3, the J gene TRBJ2-7; D possibly corresponds to TRBD1 (6 bases). Germline V gives CDR1 LGHNA, CDR2 YSLEER. The CDR3 contains 13 residues. V lost 1 base, J lost 4 bases, and 8 bases lay in between. CDR3 region: CASSQVRGYEQYF. CDR3 in DNA: TGCGCCAGCAGCCAAGTTAGGGGGTACGAGCAGTACTTC.